This TCR beta chain was documented in a study of blood T cell repertoires in COVID-19. Some clones are missing from TCRdb's copy, which holds only in-frame ones; the method was immunoSEQ multiplex PCR. The table records around 170,000 clones, approximately 79% of them present only once. The specimen was peripheral blood. This TCR came from a man younger than 40 with active or convalescent COVID-19.

The CDR3 coding sequence is TGTGCCAGCAGTTACTCCCGAGGCGGGCTGGAGCAGTTCTTC. This gives the protein CASSYSRGGLEQFF. The chain links TRBV6-2 or TRBV6-3 to TRBJ2-1; possible D gene TRBD2, 5 bases. The CDR3 extends over 14 amino acids. Germline CDR1 MNHEY, CDR2 SVGEGT. V lost 0 bases to trimming and J lost 10 bases, with 13 bases between them.